What follows is one TCR beta chain and its context. This CDR3 has 13 residues. Germline CDR1 and CDR2: SGDLS and YYNGEE. V lost 0 bases to trimming and J lost 1 base, with 4 bases between them. In the authors' workflow: Amplification with reference gene primers provided the estimates of nucleated cell counts. Clones were sequenced by immunoSEQ multiplex PCR, and TCRdb holds only the in-frame ones, with some missing. The V and J calls and the clone size are those of that table, but D and trimming were determined from the DNA. The sample consists of roughly 65,000 clones, around 83% of them appearing once. The sample belongs to a study of blood T cell repertoires in COVID-19. About the research overall: COVID-19 samples from acute and convalescent phases originated in the United States, Italy and Spain.

The clonotype was recovered from a man in his fifties with acute or convalescent COVID-19. J is TRBJ1-1 and V is TRBV9; D unclear. The material sequenced was peripheral blood. CDR3 amino acids: CASSVDRNTEAFF. In DNA form, the CDR3 reads TGTGCCAGCAGCGTAGACAGGAACACTGAAGCTTTCTTT.